Each of the 31 T cell receptor beta chains below was sequenced from the same sample in a study of CD8 T cells in ankylosing spondylitis. TCRdb re-derived calls from the 5' RACE reads in MiXCR, one entry per CDR3 protein. This table has around 430,000 distinct CDR3 sequences, 17% appearing once. Study-wide points: Made up of about eight highly homologous variants, a TCR beta motif appeared characteristic of ankylosing spondylitis blood.

Which antigens these TCRs recognize remains unknown. The sample taken for sequencing was blood, either unsorted or a sorted T cell fraction (not recorded which). Receptors were obtained from a male donor with ankylosing spondylitis.

This chain joins TRBV29-1 and TRBJ2-2, with 11 bases that match TRBD1. The CDR3 loop spans 21 amino acids. Germline V lookup: CDR1 SQVTM, CDR2 ANQGSEA. The junction had 26 bases not matched to a gene; V was cut back by 6 bases and J by 5 bases. This CDR3 reads CSVQSGTGGGLYGGLTGELFF. The CDR3 DNA sequence: TGCAGCGTCCAGTCGGGGACAGGGGGAGGATTGTATGGTGGGTTAACCGGGGAGCTGTTTTTT.

This clonotype was observed many times. The chain has TRBV3-1 and TRBJ2-5; D not certain. The CDR3 runs to 14 residues. V lost 4 bases and J lost 5, with 14 bases in between. The germline gives CDR1 LGHDT, CDR2 YNNKEL (reference sequence). The CDR3 region has the DNA TGTGCCAGCAGCCCCCCGGGCGGCCGGGAGACCCAGTACTTC. Amino acids: CASSPPGGRETQYF.

The DNA for the CDR3 is TGTGCCAGCAGCTTAGTTGCGGGGGAACCCTCCTACGAGCAGTACTTC. This gives the protein CASSLVAGEPSYEQYF. The rearrangement links TRBV13 to TRBJ2-7; TRBD2 matches at 7 bases. V lost 1 base to trimming and J lost 0 bases; unmatched junction nucleotides: 6. The CDR3 covers 16 residues. From germline, CDR1 is PRHDT and CDR2 FYEKMQ (reference sequence).

This clonotype came up many times. The rearrangement joins TRBV12-3 or TRBV12-4 to TRBJ2-7; maybe TRBD2 (5 bases). V lost 7 bases and J lost 2, with 9 bases in between. This CDR3 region has 12 residues. DNA for the CDR3: TGTGCCAGCACGGACTCGACCTACGAGCAGTACTTC. Translated: CASTDSTYEQYF.

In this sample, this clonotype turned up many times. This sequence joins TRBV5-1 and TRBJ2-5, with 7 bases matching TRBD2. The CDR3 sequence is 15 residues long. J was trimmed by 2 bases and V by 4 bases; bases with no gene match: 8. Per the germline V gene, CDR1 is SGHRS and CDR2 is YFSETQ. CDR3 nucleotide sequence: TGCGCCAGCAGCACCCTGGGAGGGGCGCAAGAGACCCAGTACTTC. It codes for CASSTLGGAQETQYF.

Only a few counts were recorded for this clonotype. V gene TRBV3-1 combines with J gene TRBJ1-6; D is possibly TRBD1 (5 bases). Germline CDR1 LGHDT, CDR2 YNNKEL (reference sequence). The CDR3 extends over 16 amino acids. Trimming removed 1 base from V and 7 bases from J, with 14 bases in between. The CDR3 region has the DNA TGTGCCAGCAGCCAAGTCGGTGGGGCTCGAAATTCACCCCTCCACTTT. It yields the protein CASSQVGGARNSPLHF.

The chain couples TRBV20-1 to TRBJ2-2; no clear D. Trimming stripped 3 bases from V and 4 bases from J, with 12 bases between. Germline V gene sequence: CDR1 DFQATT, CDR2 SNEGSKA (reference sequence). The CDR3 contains 14 residues. The CDR3 sequence is CSARASRGTGELFF. DNA for the CDR3: TGCAGTGCTAGGGCTAGTCGCGGCACCGGGGAGCTGTTTTTT.

The rearrangement uses TRBV11-2 and TRBJ2-1, with 7 bases that match TRBD2. The CDR3 is made up of 14 amino acids. Germline CDR1 SGHAT, CDR2 FQNNGV. The J segment lost 7 bases and the V segment lost 5 bases, leaving 8 bases of the junction unmatched. The CDR3 nucleotides are TGTGCCAGCAGCCTACCCTGGGGGGGGAATGAGCAGTTCTTC. Protein sequence: CASSLPWGGNEQFF.

This chain uses TRBV11-2 with TRBJ2-1; TRBD1 aligns across 8 bases. From germline, CDR1 is SGHAT and CDR2 FQNNGV. Losses at the gene ends were 5 bases for V and 3 bases for J; bases not matched to a gene: 6. This CDR3 contains 15 residues. CDR3 in DNA: TGTGCCAGCAGCGCGACAGGGGTTAACTACAATGAGCAGTTCTTC. Amino acids: CASSATGVNYNEQFF.

CDR3 nucleotide sequence: TGTGCCAGCAGTGAACAGAGCCAAGAGACCCAGTACTTC. Encoded protein: CASSEQSQETQYF. The V and J genes are TRBV2 and TRBJ2-5; unclear D gene. Trimming removed 2 bases from V and 1 base from J, with 5 bases in between. Germline CDR1 is SNHLY and CDR2 is FYNNEI. The CDR3 spans 13 residues.

The genes are TRBV21-1 and TRBJ1-3. TRBV21-1 is termed a pseudogene. There are 14 residues in the CDR3. In DNA form, the CDR3 reads TGTGCCAGCAGCAAACCGAGGAACGGAAACACCATATATTTT. Its protein is CASSKPRNGNTIYF.

This clonotype was counted only a few times. J is TRBJ2-1 and V is TRBV2; 7 bases fit TRBD1. The CDR3 length is 14 residues. The germline V gene has CDR1 SNHLY and CDR2 FYNNEI. V was clipped by 4 bases and J by 6 bases; unmatched bases: 6. CDR3 DNA sequence: TGTGCCAGCAGTGGACAGGGTTTGATCAATGAGCAGTTCTTC. Its protein is CASSGQGLINEQFF.

This clonotype has a count of ten or more. The genes are TRBV29-1 and TRBJ2-3; no reliable D call. The CDR3 length is 12 residues. Trimming took 2 bases from V and 1 from J, leaving 4 bases between them. In germline, CDR1 is SQVTM, CDR2 ANQGSEA. The CDR3, as DNA: TGCAGCGTTGAATACGGCACAGATACGCAGTATTTT. The encoded protein is CSVEYGTDTQYF.

This clonotype turned up a few times. The CDR3, as DNA: TGTGCCAGCAGCTTAAAGGAGGGATTTTATGGCTACACCTTC. As protein: CASSLKEGFYGYTF. The V gene is TRBV7-9, the J gene TRBJ1-2; D remains ambiguous. The germline V gene has CDR1 SEHNR and CDR2 FQNEAQ (reference sequence). Trimming took off 2 bases at V and 5 bases at J, with 12 bases between the two ends. This CDR3 contains 14 residues. Variable domain in full (rest from reference TRBV7-9 and TRBJ1-2): DTGVSQNPRHKITKRGQNVTFRCDPISEHNRLYWYRQTLGQGPEFLTYFQNEAQLEKSRLLSDRFSAERPKGSFSTLEIQRTEQGDSAMYLCASSLKEGFYGYTFGSGTRLTVV.

This clonotype has a handful of counts. The chain joins TRBV5-1 to TRBJ2-4; the D gene is possibly TRBD1 (7 bases). Germline assignment: CDR1 SGHRS and CDR2 YFSETQ. Between the trimmed V and J ends, which lost 1 base and 10 bases, there was a span of 12 bases. This CDR3 contains 13 residues. The DNA for the CDR3 is TGCGCCAGCAGCTTGTCAGGGGGGCTGATTCAGTACTTC. As protein: CASSLSGGLIQYF. The entire variable domain, with the rest obtained from reference TRBV5-1 and TRBJ2-4, is as follows: KAGVTQTPRYLIKTRGQQVTLSCSPISGHRSVSWYQQTPGQGLQFLFEYFSETQRNKGNFPGRFSGRQFSNSRSEMNVSTLELGDSALYLCASSLSGGLIQYFGAGTRLSVL.

The chain carries TRBV5-5 and TRBJ2-4; D call uncertain. Per germline, CDR1 SGHKS and CDR2 YYEKEE (reference sequence). Trimming shortened V by 0 bases and J by 4 bases, and 11 bases separated the two germline ends. The CDR3 extends over 15 amino acids. This CDR3 reads CASSLVVGSKNIQYF. CDR3 in DNA: TGTGCCAGCAGCTTGGTCGTCGGTTCTAAAAACATTCAGTACTTC.

V is TRBV2 and J is TRBJ1-2; TRBD1 agrees at 10 bases. The germline CDR1 and CDR2 sequences are SNHLY and FYNNEI. V dropped 10 bases and J dropped 5; count of bases not matched to a gene: 10. CDR3 length: 14 amino acids. The CDR3 nucleotides are TGTGCCATGTTCCGGGACAGGGGAATTTATGGCTACACCTTC. It encodes CAMFRDRGIYGYTF.

The V call is TRBV20-1, the J call TRBJ2-5; TRBD1 matches at 9 bases. Germline-derived CDR1 and CDR2 are DFQATT and SNEGSKA (reference sequence). V shed 3 bases and J 5 bases; nucleotides not matched to a gene: 10. The CDR3 covers 15 residues. CDR3 sequence: CSARAPTGGKETQYF. Written as DNA, the CDR3 is TGCAGTGCTAGGGCCCCGACAGGGGGTAAGGAGACCCAGTACTTC.

This clonotype appeared a few times. The rearrangement joins TRBV20-1 to TRBJ2-5; 8 bases are a match to TRBD2. Germline CDR1 DFQATT, CDR2 SNEGSKA (reference sequence). V trimming: 5 bases; J trimming: 5 bases; junction bases outside the gene matches: 7. The CDR3 spans 13 residues. The CDR3 loop reads CSAGGTRRETQYF. The CDR3 DNA is TGCAGTGCTGGAGGGACTAGACGGGAGACCCAGTACTTC.

This clonotype appeared a few times. V usage is TRBV29-1 and J usage is TRBJ1-2, with TRBD1 as a possible D gene (6 bases). CDR3 length: 11 amino acids. From germline, CDR1 is SQVTM and CDR2 ANQGSEA. Trimming pared 7 bases from V and 3 bases from J, leaving 9 bases between. The CDR3 here is CSGRQDYGYTF. The DNA for the CDR3 is TGCAGCGGACGACAGGACTATGGCTACACCTTC.

A few counts support this clonotype. The chain employs TRBV20-1 and TRBJ1-5, with D unresolved. There are 13 residues in the CDR3. The ends were cut back, 0 bases at V and 8 bases at J, with 11 bases in the middle. Germline values: CDR1 DFQATT, CDR2 SNEGSKA (reference sequence). The CDR3 region is CSARDLSSEPQHF. The CDR3 nucleotides read TGCAGTGCTAGAGATCTGTCGTCGGAGCCCCAGCATTTT.

This clonotype occurred a few times. The V and J genes are TRBV2 and TRBJ2-5, with unresolved D. The length of the CDR3 is 15 residues. CDR1 is SNHLY, CDR2 FYNNEI, per germline. Trimming took 6 bases from V and 1 from J, leaving 15 bases between them. The CDR3 sequence: CASRQATLVQETQYF. CDR3 DNA sequence: TGTGCCAGCAGGCAGGCGACCCTCGTCCAAGAGACCCAGTACTTC.

This clonotype was counted between two and nine times. The chain recombines TRBV7-2 with TRBJ2-2; D unclear. Trimming took 2 bases from V and 7 from J, leaving 8 bases between them. The CDR3 extends over 13 amino acids. The germline V gene encodes CDR1 SGHTA and CDR2 FQGNSA. The CDR3 here is CASSLLGGGELFF. The DNA of the CDR3 is TGTGCCAGCAGCTTACTCGGCGGCGGGGAGCTGTTTTTT.

The chain employs TRBV7-2 and TRBJ2-3; no definite D call. CDR3 length: 14 amino acids. The V end was cut by 1 base, the J end by 6 bases, with 11 bases between. CDR1 is SGHTA and CDR2 is FQGNSA in the germline V gene. CDR3 sequence: CASSLGGLRDTQYF. Here the CDR3 DNA reads TGTGCCAGCAGCTTAGGCGGCCTAAGGGATACGCAGTATTTT.

This clonotype was counted only a few times. The chain is built from TRBV7-8 and TRBJ2-1; tentatively, D is TRBD2 (7 bases). CDR3 length: 17 amino acids. Germline CDR1 SGHVS, CDR2 FQNEAQ. Trimming removed 7 bases at V and 1 base at J, with 20 bases between. The CDR3 nucleotides read TGTGCCAGCATGCTTACTGCGGGGGCCTTATCCTACAATGAGCAGTTCTTC. Translation gives CASMLTAGALSYNEQFF.

V and J are TRBV7-9 and TRBJ1-5; D gene unclear. CDR1 and CDR2 from the germline V gene are SEHNR and FQNEAQ (reference sequence). V lost 2 bases to trimming and J lost 7 bases, with 9 bases between them. The CDR3 spans 13 residues. The DNA of the CDR3 is TGTGCCAGCAGCTTACAAGGGCCACAGCCCCAGCATTTT. Protein sequence: CASSLQGPQPQHF.

In its sample, this clonotype was seen a few times. V gene TRBV5-1 combines with J gene TRBJ1-6; D not certain. CDR3 length: 15 amino acids. The V and J ends lost 4 bases and 7 bases respectively, with 15 bases between them. CDR1 is SGHRS and CDR2 is YFSETQ in the germline V gene. The CDR3 DNA reads as TGCGCCAGCAGCCGGGATATTGGGATCAATTCACCCCTCCACTTT. This translates into CASSRDIGINSPLHF.

This clonotype was seen a handful of times. The chain uses TRBV20-1 and TRBJ2-7, with 10 bases lining up with TRBD1. V lost 6 bases and J lost 4; bases outside the gene matches: 6. The germline gives CDR1 DFQATT, CDR2 SNEGSKA (reference sequence). CDR3 length: 13 amino acids. CDR3 sequence reads: CSAARDRGYEQYF. The CDR3 coding sequence is TGCAGTGCGGCCAGGGACAGGGGTTACGAGCAGTACTTC.

The rearrangement links TRBV14 to TRBJ1-6, with D maybe TRBD1 (5 bases). The V and J ends lost 0 bases and 9 bases respectively, with 9 bases between them. Germline V gives CDR1 SGHDN, CDR2 FVKESK. The CDR3 covers 14 residues. Here the CDR3 reads CASSQEWGSSPLHF. As DNA, the CDR3 is TGTGCCAGCAGCCAAGAATGGGGGAGTTCACCCCTCCACTTT. Using reference TRBV14 and TRBJ1-6 for the parts outside the CDR3, the full variable domain is EAGVTQFPSHSVIEKGQTVTLRCDPISGHDNLYWYRRVMGKEIKFLLHFVKESKQDESGMPNNRFLAERTGGTYSTLKVQPAELEDSGVYFCASSQEWGSSPLHFGNGTRLTVT.

In its sample, this clonotype was seen many times. This chain joins TRBV11-2 and TRBJ1-5, with D possibly TRBD1 on 6 matching bases. V lost 5 bases and J 4 bases, leaving 9 bases between the germline ends. The CDR3 length is 13 residues. Germline CDR1 is SGHAT and CDR2 is FQNNGV. The CDR3: CASSRTDNQPQHF. For the CDR3, the DNA is TGTGCCAGCAGCCGGACAGATAATCAGCCCCAGCATTTT.

This clonotype was detected a few times. V usage is TRBV27 and J usage is TRBJ2-7; either TRBD1 or TRBD2 may supply D (5 bases each). With 5 bases removed from V and 1 base from J, the gap between germline ends came to 15 bases. This CDR3 contains 15 residues. The germline V gene has CDR1 MNHEY and CDR2 SMNVEV (reference sequence). CDR3: CASSHSPGPSYEQYF. The CDR3 bases are TGTGCCAGCAGTCACTCCCCGGGGCCGTCCTACGAGCAGTACTTC.